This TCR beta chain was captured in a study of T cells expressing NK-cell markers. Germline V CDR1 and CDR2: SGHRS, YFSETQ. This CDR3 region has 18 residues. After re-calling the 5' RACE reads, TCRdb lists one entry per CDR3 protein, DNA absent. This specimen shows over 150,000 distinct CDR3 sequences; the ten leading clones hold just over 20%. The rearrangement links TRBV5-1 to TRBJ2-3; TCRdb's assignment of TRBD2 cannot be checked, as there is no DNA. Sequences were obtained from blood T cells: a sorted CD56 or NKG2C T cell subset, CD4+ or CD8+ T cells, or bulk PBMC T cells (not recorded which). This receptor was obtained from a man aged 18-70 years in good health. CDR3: CASSLEFSGPGSTDTQYF.